Listed here are 19 T cell receptor beta chains from one sample, sequenced in a study of control samples from healthy donors and cancer patients. Data came from immunoSEQ multiplex PCR; TCRdb stores just in-frame clones and leaves some out. The sample yields over 150,000 clones, over 85% seen once. Sequencing used blood. These TCRs come from a young man in good health.

V usage is TRBV4-1 and J usage is TRBJ2-2; 7 bases match TRBD1. The junction had 6 bases not matched to a gene; V was cut back by 0 bases and J by 5 bases. The CDR3 totals 16 residues. Germline V lookup: CDR1 MGHRA, CDR2 YSYEKL. CDR3 residues: CASSQDLTGKTGELFF. CDR3 nucleotides: TGCGCCAGCAGCCAAGATCTGACAGGGAAGACCGGGGAGCTGTTTTTT.

The chain carries TRBV28 and TRBJ2-3; tentatively, D is TRBD1 or TRBD2 (5 bases each). Trimming left V 5 bases short and J 5 bases short, with 11 bases between. This CDR3 comprises 13 residues. Germline CDR1 reads MDHEN; CDR2 reads SYDVKM. The CDR3 coding sequence is TGTGCCAGCAGTGGTGGTGGGGGAGATACGCAGTATTTT. Its translation: CASSGGGGDTQYF.

The chain carries TRBV18 and TRBJ1-3, with TRBD1 matching over 7 bases. The CDR3 loop spans 15 amino acids. The ends lost 0 bases at V and 2 bases at J; junction bases unmatched: 1. The germline CDR1 and CDR2 sequences are KGHSH and LQKENI. The CDR3 nucleotides read TGTGCCAGCTCACCACCGGGACAGACTGGAAACACCATATATTTT. It translates to CASSPPGQTGNTIYF.

The chain employs TRBV25-1 and TRBJ2-7; D might be TRBD1 (7 bases). The CDR3 contains 12 residues. The V gene lost 2 bases and the J gene lost 6 bases, with 8 bases spanning the gap. Germline V gene lookup returns CDR1 MGHDK and CDR2 SYGVNS. CDR3 coding DNA: TGTGCCAGCAGTGAACAGGGGGGCGAGCAGTACTTC. It yields the protein CASSEQGGEQYF.

The gene calls are TRBV7-8 and TRBJ2-7; the match to TRBD2 covers 8 bases. Trimming cost V 4 bases and J 3 bases; bases outside gene matches: 11. This CDR3 spans 16 amino acids. The germline CDR1 and CDR2 sequences are SGHVS and FQNEAQ. The CDR3 nucleotides read TGTGCCAGCAGCTCCATAGCGGGGAGTGGGAACTACGAGCAGTACTTC. This translates into CASSSIAGSGNYEQYF.

The rearrangement links TRBV19 to TRBJ1-5, with 9 nucleotides matching TRBD1. The CDR3 runs 17 residues. V lost 6 bases to trimming and J lost 3 bases; unmatched junction nucleotides: 12. Per the germline V gene, CDR1 is LNHDA and CDR2 is SQIVND (reference sequence). The CDR3 sequence: CASSTDRGGTYNQPQHF. CDR3 nucleotides: TGTGCCAGTAGCACTGACAGGGGGGGAACATACAATCAGCCCCAGCATTTT. Full variable domain (missing parts from reference TRBV19 and TRBJ1-5): DGGITQSPKYLFRKEGQNVTLSCEQNLNHDAMYWYRQDPGQGLRLIYYSQIVNDFQKGDIAEGYSVSREKKESFPLTVTSAQKNPTAFYLCASSTDRGGTYNQPQHFGDGTRLSIL.

The genes are TRBV27 and TRBJ2-7; the match to TRBD2 covers 11 bases. The germline gives CDR1 MNHEY, CDR2 SMNVEV (reference sequence). The V and J ends lost 6 bases and 4 bases, in that order; junction bases with no gene match: 2. The CDR3 contains 13 residues. In DNA, the CDR3 is TGTGCCAGCAGAAGGACTAGCGGGTACGAGCAGTACTTC. Translating gives CASRRTSGYEQYF.

V gene TRBV3-1 (or the pseudogene TRBV3-2) combines with J gene TRBJ2-2; TRBD1 agrees at 9 bases. The CDR3 extends over 16 amino acids. Germline CDR1 is LGHDT and CDR2 is YNNKEL (reference sequence). V gave up 6 bases and J gave up 1 base; unmatched junction bases: 6. The CDR3 DNA sequence: TGTGCCAGCAGACTCGAGACAGGGGGGAACACCGGGGAGCTGTTTTTT. This gives the protein CASRLETGGNTGELFF.

A single count supports this clone. V and J are TRBV5-1 and TRBJ1-2, with 7 bases aligning to TRBD1. After removal of 0 bases from V and 4 bases from J, the junction contained 6 bases not matched to a gene. CDR1 and CDR2 (germline): SGHRS, YFSETQ. The CDR3 loop spans 15 amino acids. The CDR3 sequence: CASSLETGKGYGYTF. In nucleotides, the CDR3 is TGCGCCAGCAGCTTGGAGACAGGGAAGGGCTATGGCTACACCTTC.

This chain joins TRBV7-9 and TRBJ2-7; D unclear. The CDR3 consists of 12 residues. The germline V and J ends were trimmed by 2 bases and 9 bases, with 11 bases remaining between them. Germline CDR1 reads SEHNR; CDR2 reads FQNEAQ (reference sequence). The CDR3 nucleotides read TGTGCCAGCAGCTTAAAAACCTCGGGGCAGTACTTC. Its translation: CASSLKTSGQYF.

The chain joins TRBV6-4 to TRBJ1-5; D is undetermined. Per germline, CDR1 MRHNA and CDR2 SNTAGT. Between the trimmed V and J ends, which lost 5 bases and 6 bases, there was a span of 14 bases. This CDR3 has 14 amino acids. CDR3 amino acids: CASSYQGVGQPQHF. The CDR3 DNA is TGTGCCAGCAGTTATCAAGGAGTCGGTCAGCCCCAGCATTTT.

The chain couples TRBV6-5 to TRBJ1-4; D gene uncertain. V lost 6 bases and J 8 bases, leaving 19 bases between the germline ends. Looked up from germline, CDR1 is MNHEY and CDR2 is SVGAGI. The CDR3 sequence is 15 residues long. This chain's CDR3 is CASSDSGSVGEKLFF. The CDR3 nucleotides are TGTGCCAGCAGCGATTCTGGGTCTGTAGGAGAAAAACTGTTTTTT.

The chain combines TRBV10-3 with TRBJ1-5, with no clear D. Deletions cut 3 bases from V and 8 bases from J, with 14 bases between. The CDR3 runs to 14 residues. Germline CDR1 reads ENHRY; CDR2 reads SYGVKD. The CDR3 spells CAISDGNPSEPQHF. For the CDR3, the DNA is TGTGCCATCAGTGACGGGAACCCCTCAGAGCCCCAGCATTTT.

CDR3 nucleotides: TGTGCCAGCAGGGGTCTCCGTTACTCCTACGAGCAGTACTTC. It is translated as CASRGLRYSYEQYF. The gene calls are TRBV2 and TRBJ2-7; D remains unclear. V lost 6 bases and J lost 0, with 12 bases in between. Germline CDR1 SNHLY, CDR2 FYNNEI. The CDR3 runs 14 residues.

This chain links TRBV3-1 (or the pseudogene TRBV3-2) with TRBJ2-1; possibly TRBD1 for D (6 bases). There are 15 residues in the CDR3. Per the germline V gene, CDR1 is LGHDT and CDR2 is YNNKEL (reference sequence). V lost 0 bases and J lost 0, with 6 bases in between. CDR3 in DNA: TGTGCCAGCAGCCAAGAAGGGGGCTCCTACAATGAGCAGTTCTTC. Its protein product is CASSQEGGSYNEQFF.

This clone was seen once. This sample includes further DNA sequences coding for the same CDR3. J is TRBJ1-2 and V is TRBV12-3 or TRBV12-4; TRBD1 might be the D (5 bases). The CDR3 sequence is 13 residues long. V was trimmed by 4 bases and J by 8 bases, leaving 14 bases between them. CDR3 amino acids: CASSWDGGVGYTF. In nucleotides, the CDR3 is TGTGCCAGCAGTTGGGACGGGGGGGTGGGCTACACCTTC.

The chain employs TRBV15 and TRBJ2-7; no reliable D call. There are 11 residues in the CDR3. Trimming took 5 bases from V and 5 from J, leaving 7 bases between them. Germline values: CDR1 LNHNV, CDR2 YYDKDF (reference sequence). CDR3 residues: CATSGRNEQYF. The CDR3 coding sequence is TGTGCCACCAGCGGTCGCAACGAGCAGTACTTC.

The chain links TRBV5-1 to TRBJ2-5, with 7 bases matching TRBD2. CDR1 and CDR2 (germline): SGHRS, YFSETQ. V lost 1 base to trimming and J lost 4 bases; unmatched junction nucleotides: 1. This CDR3 has 13 amino acids. For the CDR3, the DNA is TGCGCCAGCAGCTTGCCGGGAGGAGAGACCCAGTACTTC. Its protein is CASSLPGGETQYF.

The V call is TRBV2, the J call TRBJ1-3, with D perhaps TRBD1 (5 bases). Germline CDR1 SNHLY, CDR2 FYNNEI. The CDR3 extends over 18 amino acids. The V gene lost 7 bases and the J gene lost 1 base, with 23 bases spanning the gap. Written as DNA, the CDR3 is TGTGCCAGCATGGGCCCTTCGGAAAGCGGGGCATCTGGAAACACCATATATTTT. It translates to CASMGPSESGASGNTIYF.